This T cell receptor beta chain was sequenced in a study of T-cell memory formation after mild COVID-19. Study-wide results and caveats: Day 15 to 85 contractors were CD4/CD8 balanced; later expanders leaned CD4+. Most CD4+ clones that shrank were in CM and EM, while CD8+ ones turned up in EMRA. Certain responding clones were present in pre-infection memory, suggesting participation of cross-reactive memory.

The germline V gene encodes CDR1 SGDLS and CDR2 YYNGEE. The CDR3 is 15 amino acids. The V gene lost 1 base and the J gene lost 9 bases, with 19 bases spanning the gap. This clonotype was seen ten or more times. Its antigen remains unidentified. TCRdb called the 5' RACE reads again in MiXCR, with one record for every CDR3 protein. The sample yields 190,000 or so distinct CDR3 sequences, approximately 10% seen once. This chain joins TRBV9 and TRBJ2-5; a possible D gene is TRBD1 (5 bases). The sequenced sample consisted of PBMCs or a T cell subset sorted from them (not recorded which). The receptor was isolated from a man between 18 and 29 years old who had mild COVID-19 (a few samples of this study predate the infection). Cell type and time point are not known. CDR3 protein: CASSVNPTVGVAQYF. In DNA, the CDR3 is TGTGCCAGCAGCGTAAACCCGACAGTCGGAGTTGCCCAGTACTTC.